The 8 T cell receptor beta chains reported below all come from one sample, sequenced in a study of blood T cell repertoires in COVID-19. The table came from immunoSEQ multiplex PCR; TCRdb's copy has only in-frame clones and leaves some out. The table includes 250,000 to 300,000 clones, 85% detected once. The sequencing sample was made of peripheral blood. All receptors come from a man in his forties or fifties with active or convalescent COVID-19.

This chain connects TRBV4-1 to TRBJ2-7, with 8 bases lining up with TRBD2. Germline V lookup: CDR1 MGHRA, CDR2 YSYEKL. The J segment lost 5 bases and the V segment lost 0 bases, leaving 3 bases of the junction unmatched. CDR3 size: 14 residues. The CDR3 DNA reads TGCGCCAGCAGCCAAGAGTATAGCGGGAACGAGCAGTACTTC. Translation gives CASSQEYSGNEQYF.

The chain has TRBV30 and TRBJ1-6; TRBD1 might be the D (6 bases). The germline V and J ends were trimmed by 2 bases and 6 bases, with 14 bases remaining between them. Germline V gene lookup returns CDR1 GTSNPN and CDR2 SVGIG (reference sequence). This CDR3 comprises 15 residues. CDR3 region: CAWSRPAGANSPLHF. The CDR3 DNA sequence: TGTGCCTGGAGTAGGCCCGCAGGGGCTAATTCACCCCTCCACTTT.

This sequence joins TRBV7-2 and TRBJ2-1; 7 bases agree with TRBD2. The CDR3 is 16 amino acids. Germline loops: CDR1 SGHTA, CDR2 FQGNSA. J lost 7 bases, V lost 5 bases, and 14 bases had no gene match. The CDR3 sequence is CASSPRGDYPRNEQFF. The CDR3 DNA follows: TGTGCCAGCAGCCCCCGGGGGGACTACCCCAGGAATGAGCAGTTCTTC.

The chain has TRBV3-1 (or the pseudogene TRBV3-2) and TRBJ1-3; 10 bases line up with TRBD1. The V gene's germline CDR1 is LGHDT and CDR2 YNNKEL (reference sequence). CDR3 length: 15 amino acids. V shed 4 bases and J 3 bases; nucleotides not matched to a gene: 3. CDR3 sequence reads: CASSLTGGGGNTIYF. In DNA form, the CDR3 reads TGTGCCAGCAGCCTGACAGGGGGCGGTGGAAACACCATATATTTT.

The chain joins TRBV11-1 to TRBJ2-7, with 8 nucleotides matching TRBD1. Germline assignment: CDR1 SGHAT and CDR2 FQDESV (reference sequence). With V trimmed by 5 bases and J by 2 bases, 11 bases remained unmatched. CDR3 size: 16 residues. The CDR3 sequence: CASSGAGTGLTYEQYF. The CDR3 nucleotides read TGTGCCAGCAGCGGAGCCGGGACAGGACTCACCTACGAGCAGTACTTC.

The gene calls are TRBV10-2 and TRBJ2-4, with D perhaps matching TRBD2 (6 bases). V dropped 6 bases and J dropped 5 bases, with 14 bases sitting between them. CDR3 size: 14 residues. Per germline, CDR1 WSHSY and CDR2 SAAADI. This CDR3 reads CASSIRGGENIQYF. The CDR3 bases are TGCGCCAGCAGCATAAGAGGCGGGGAAAACATTCAGTACTTC.

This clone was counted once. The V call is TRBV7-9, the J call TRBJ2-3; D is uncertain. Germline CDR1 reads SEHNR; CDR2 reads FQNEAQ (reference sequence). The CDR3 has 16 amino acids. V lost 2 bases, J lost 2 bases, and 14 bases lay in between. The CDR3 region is CASSLLGQVPTDTQYF. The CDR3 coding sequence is TGTGCCAGCAGCTTATTGGGCCAGGTGCCCACAGATACGCAGTATTTT.

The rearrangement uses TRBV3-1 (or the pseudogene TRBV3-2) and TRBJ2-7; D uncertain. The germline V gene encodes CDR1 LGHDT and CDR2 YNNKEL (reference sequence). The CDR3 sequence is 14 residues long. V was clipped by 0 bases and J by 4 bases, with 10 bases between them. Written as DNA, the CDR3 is TGTGCCAGCAGCCAAGAGGGCTTCCGTTACGAGCAGTACTTC. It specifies CASSQEGFRYEQYF.